These T cell receptor beta chains were read from a single sample in a study of T-cell reconstitution after alpha-beta-depleted transplantation in children. MiXCR, applied by TCRdb to the PCR reads, yields one record per CDR3 protein. Among around 600,000 distinct CDR3 sequences listed, roughly 15% were seen once. The material was PBMCs from the stem cell graft donor, obtained from the stem cell graft. The receptors derive from a human donor who donated a stem cell graft to a child with acute myeloid leukemia. Both conserved end residues are part of each CDR3. A D gene is named only where the DNA matches it firmly. The size of a clone is reported for some rows only, either as once, few or many, or as a class for expanded clones.

>TRBV21-1|few|NA|TRBJ2-1
TGTGCCAGCAGCCCTCCGACGGGAATCAATGAGCAGTTCTTC
CASSPPTGINEQFF
>TRBV5-1|few|NA|TRBJ2-1
TGCGCCAGTTACAATAGGGCCTACAATGAGCAGTTCTTC
CASYNRAYNEQFF
>TRBV24-1|NA|NA|TRBJ2-6
TGTGCCACCAGTGATTCTGACGTGTCCTCCTCTGGGGCCAACGTCCTGACTTTC
CATSDSDVSSSGANVLTF
>TRBV20-1|few|TRBD1|TRBJ2-3
TGCAGTGGGGGGGCCGGGACAGGGACCACAGATACGCAGTATTTT
CSGGAGTGTTDTQYF
>TRBV21-1|NA|NA|TRBJ2-3
TGTGCCAGCAGCAAAGCCCTCCCGAGGCAGGGGGCGCAAGATACGCAGTATTTT
CASSKALPRQGAQDTQYF
>TRBV10-3|NA|NA|TRBJ2-2
TGTGCCATCAGTGGGGGGGCCAACACCGGGGAGCTGTTTTTT
CAISGGANTGELFF
>TRBV29-1|many|NA|TRBJ2-7
TGCAGCGTTGTAGTAGGCGGGACCGGAGAGCAGTACTTC
CSVVVGGTGEQYF
>TRBV6-2/TRBV6-3|NA|NA|TRBJ1-5
TGTGCCAGCAAGGCTACGGGGAATCATCAGCCCCAGCATTTT
CASKATGNHQPQHF
>TRBV5-1|NA|TRBD1|TRBJ2-2
TGCGCCAGCAGCCCGGGACAGCTGAACAGACTGAACACCGGGGAGCTGTTTTTT
CASSPGQLNRLNTGELFF
>TRBV20-1|few|NA|TRBJ1-5
TGCAGTGCTAGAGAGGGGGTGCAGCCCCAGCATTTT
CSAREGVQPQHF
>TRBV7-2|NA|NA|TRBJ1-2
TGTGCCAGCAGCTTCGCCGACACGGGATATGGCTACACCTTC
CASSFADTGYGYTF
>TRBV20-1|many|NA|TRBJ1-5
TGCAGTGCTAGAGATTACCCCACGCGGCAGGGGAAAAATCAGCCCCAGCATTTT
CSARDYPTRQGKNQPQHF
>TRBV20-1|many|TRBD1|TRBJ2-1
TGCAGTGCTAGAGATCGGGGACAGGGGGGCGATGAGCAGTTCTTC
CSARDRGQGGDEQFF
>TRBV7-9|NA|TRBD1|TRBJ1-2
TGTGCCAGCAGCTCCAGGGGGGCAGATTATGGCTACACCTTC
CASSSRGADYGYTF
>TRBV10-3|many|NA|TRBJ1-1
TGTGCCATCAGGGGAACGGCCACTGAAGCTTTCTTT
CAIRGTATEAFF
>TRBV7-8|NA|NA|TRBJ1-4
TGTGCCAGCAGCCACAGGAGGGTTGAAAAACTGTTTTTT
CASSHRRVEKLFF
>TRBV20-1|many|NA|TRBJ2-3
TGCAGTGGGATACTAGTATCGACAGATACGCAGTATTTT
CSGILVSTDTQYF
>TRBV21-1|NA|NA|TRBJ1-6
TGTGCCAGCAGCAAAGAGGTAGAAGAACAGGGGAAAACCTCTAATTCACCCCTCCACTTT
CASSKEVEEQGKTSNSPLHF
>TRBV5-5|many|TRBD1|TRBJ1-1
TGTGCCAGCAGCCTAGTACCAATGGACAGGATGAACACTGAAGCTTTCTTT
CASSLVPMDRMNTEAFF
>TRBV20-1|many|NA|TRBJ1-5
TGCAGTGCTAGAGATCAAGGGACGGGTCAGCCCCAGCATTTT
CSARDQGTGQPQHF
>TRBV7-2|NA|NA|TRBJ1-3
TGTGCCAGCAGCTTAGCGGAGGGTGGAAACACCATATATTTT
CASSLAEGGNTIYF
>TRBV29-1|many|TRBD1|TRBJ2-7
TGCAGCGTTTGGGGACAGGGGTCCTCCGAGCAGTACTTC
CSVWGQGSSEQYF
>TRBV24-1|many|NA|TRBJ1-2
TGTGCCACCAGTGTCGGGCCTTCTAACTATGGCTACACCTTC
CATSVGPSNYGYTF
>TRBV11-2|NA|NA|TRBJ2-3
TGTGCCAGCAGCCCGAACTCGGGGAGCACAGATACGCAGTATTTT
CASSPNSGSTDTQYF
>TRBV12-3/TRBV12-4|few|NA|TRBJ1-1
TGTGCCAGCAGTTTAGATACAGGGTTGAACACTGAAGCTTTCTTT
CASSLDTGLNTEAFF
>TRBV11-2|NA|NA|TRBJ2-2
TGTGCCAGCAGCTCGCCGGGACTTCTATCTTTCTCGAACACCGGGGAGCTGTTTTTT
CASSSPGLLSFSNTGELFF
>TRBV29-1|many|NA|TRBJ1-1
TGCAGCGTTGAAGGGGCAGAACGCACTGAAGCTTTCTTT
CSVEGAERTEAFF
>TRBV27|NA|NA|TRBJ2-2
TGTGCCAGCAGTTGGAGGAGGCGCCCCGGTAGGGGCACCGGGGAGCTGTTTTTT
CASSWRRRPGRGTGELFF
>TRBV14|few|NA|TRBJ2-2
TGTGCCAGCAGCCCACAGATGACCGGGGAGCTGTTTTTT
CASSPQMTGELFF
>TRBV20-1|many|NA|TRBJ2-5
TGCAGTGCCCCCCCACGACCCCAAGAGACCCAGTACTTC
CSAPPRPQETQYF
>TRBV7-2|NA|NA|TRBJ2-5
TGTGCCAGCAGCTTAGCTGCCAGGAACCAAGAGACCCAGTACTTC
CASSLAARNQETQYF
>TRBV7-2|few|NA|TRBJ1-4
TGTGCCAGCAGCCGTATTTCGGGAGGGAATGAAAAACTGTTTTTT
CASSRISGGNEKLFF
>TRBV20-1|many|NA|TRBJ1-2
TGCAGTGCTAGAGGGGGATTTCTGGAGGGCTACACCTTC
CSARGGFLEGYTF
>TRBV12-3/TRBV12-4|many|TRBD1|TRBJ1-2
TGTGCCAGCAGTCAAGACCCGGGACAGGGTGGCTATGGCTACACCTTC
CASSQDPGQGGYGYTF
>TRBV7-8|many|NA|TRBJ1-5
TGTGCCAGCAGCCAGGCGGCAGAGGGGCTTAATCGTCAGCATTTT
CASSQAAEGLNRQHF
>TRBV20-1|many|TRBD1|TRBJ1-5
TGCAGTGCCAGACAGGGGTTTAGCAATCAGCCCCAGCATTTT
CSARQGFSNQPQHF
>TRBV20-1|NA|NA|TRBJ2-2
TGCAGTGCTAGCCCTACGAAAACGGGGGGCGAATTTAGCGGGGAGCTGTTTTTT
CSASPTKTGGEFSGELFF
>TRBV20-1|NA|NA|TRBJ1-1
TGCAGTGCTAGGTTGGTTATGCGACAGCCCCAGAACACTGAAGCTTTCTTT
CSARLVMRQPQNTEAFF
>TRBV20-1|NA|NA|TRBJ2-1
TGCAGTGCTAGAGTTCCCCCCTACAATGAGCAGTTCTTC
CSARVPPYNEQFF
>TRBV7-2|NA|NA|TRBJ2-2
TGTGCCAGCAGCCTGCCGGGACCCCCCACCGGGGAGCTGTTTTTT
CASSLPGPPTGELFF
>TRBV29-1|many|NA|TRBJ2-7
TGCAGCGTTGAAGGCCGGGAGCCCTACGAGCAGTACTTC
CSVEGREPYEQYF
>TRBV20-1|few|NA|TRBJ2-1
TGCAGTGCTAGTCTACGGAATGAGCAGTTCTTC
CSASLRNEQFF
>TRBV20-1|many|NA|TRBJ1-3
TGCAGTGCTCGCAGGTGGTCTGGAAACACCATATATTTT
CSARRWSGNTIYF
>TRBV20-1|many|TRBD2|TRBJ2-3
TGCAGTGCTGATAGCGGGGGCCTATGGGCAGATACGCAGTATTTT
CSADSGGLWADTQYF
>TRBV12-3/TRBV12-4|many|NA|TRBJ2-1
TGTGCCAGCAGCTTCGGCGGACCTGAGCAGTTCTTC
CASSFGGPEQFF